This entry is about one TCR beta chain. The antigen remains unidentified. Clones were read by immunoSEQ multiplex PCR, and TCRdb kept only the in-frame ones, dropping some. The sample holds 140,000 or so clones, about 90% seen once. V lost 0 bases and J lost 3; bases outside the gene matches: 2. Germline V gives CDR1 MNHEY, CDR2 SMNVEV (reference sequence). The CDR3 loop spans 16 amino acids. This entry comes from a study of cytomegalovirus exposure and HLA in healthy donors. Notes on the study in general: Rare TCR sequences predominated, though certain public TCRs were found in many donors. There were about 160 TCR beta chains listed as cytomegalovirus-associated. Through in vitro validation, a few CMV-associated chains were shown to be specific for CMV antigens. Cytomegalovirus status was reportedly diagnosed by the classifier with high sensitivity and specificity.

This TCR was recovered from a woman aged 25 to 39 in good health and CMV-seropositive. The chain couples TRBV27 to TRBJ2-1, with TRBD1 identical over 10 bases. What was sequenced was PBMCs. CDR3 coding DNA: TGTGCCAGCAGTTTATCCGGGACAGGGGACTACAATGAGCAGTTCTTC. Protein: CASSLSGTGDYNEQFF.